One sample yielded the 21 T cell receptor beta chains listed below, sequenced in a study of cytomegalovirus exposure and HLA in healthy donors. 13 Jbeta primers and 60 Vbeta primers were used for the PCR. Profiled with immunoSEQ multiplex PCR; TCRdb holds only in-frame clones, not every one. The data hold over 85,000 clones, with roughly 80% observed a single time. Sequencing used PBMCs. The receptors were sampled from a female donor in good health and CMV-seronegative.

V usage is TRBV7-9 and J usage is TRBJ1-1; D gene ambiguous. V was cut by 4 bases and J by 0 bases, with 6 bases left in between. This CDR3 comprises 13 residues. Germline V gene lookup returns CDR1 SEHNR and CDR2 FQNEAQ (reference sequence). The CDR3 DNA is TGTGCCAGCAGCTCTGAGATGAACACTGAAGCTTTCTTT. It codes for CASSSEMNTEAFF.

This clone occurred once. The chain links TRBV28 to TRBJ1-5; 10 positions agree with TRBD1. Germline-derived CDR1 and CDR2 are MDHEN and SYDVKM. CDR3 length: 16 amino acids. After removal of 5 bases from V and 3 bases from J, the junction contained 7 bases not matched to a gene. The CDR3 loop reads CASSAPGTGDNQPQHF. The CDR3 DNA reads TGTGCCAGCAGTGCCCCCGGGACAGGGGACAATCAGCCCCAGCATTTT. Complete variable domain (other parts from reference TRBV28 and TRBJ1-5): DVKVTQSSRYLVKRTGEKVFLECVQDMDHENMFWYRQDPGLGLRLIYFSYDVKMKEKGDIPEGYSVSREKKERFSLILESASTNQTSMYLCASSAPGTGDNQPQHFGDGTRLSIL.

V gene TRBV7-2 combines with J gene TRBJ2-1; D possibly corresponds to TRBD1 (6 bases). Germline V gene sequence: CDR1 SGHTA, CDR2 FQGNSA. The germline V and J ends were trimmed by 4 bases and 3 bases, with 25 bases remaining between them. The CDR3 spans 19 residues. The CDR3 region is CASSSPRATAKGDYNEQFF. In nucleotides, the CDR3 is TGTGCCAGCAGCTCCCCCCGGGCGACTGCCAAGGGGGACTACAATGAGCAGTTCTTC. Combining the CDR3 with reference TRBV7-2 and TRBJ2-1 gives the whole variable domain GAGVSQSPSNKVTEKGKDVELRCDPISGHTALYWYRQSLGQGLEFLIYFQGNSAPDKSGLPSDRFSAERTGGSVSTLTIQRTQQEDSAVYLCASSSPRATAKGDYNEQFFGPGTRLTVL.

There are a few counts of this clone. The V call is TRBV19, the J call TRBJ2-1; 7 positions match TRBD1. The ends lost 4 bases at V and 11 bases at J; junction bases unmatched: 11. This CDR3 has 14 residues. The germline V gene encodes CDR1 LNHDA and CDR2 SQIVND (reference sequence). In DNA, the CDR3 is TGTGCCAGTAGTAACACAGGGGAGAGGCTAAAGCAGTTCTTC. Protein product: CASSNTGERLKQFF. Based on the CDR3 plus reference TRBV19 and TRBJ2-1, the full variable domain is DGGITQSPKYLFRKEGQNVTLSCEQNLNHDAMYWYRQDPGQGLRLIYYSQIVNDFQKGDIAEGYSVSREKKESFPLTVTSAQKNPTAFYLCASSNTGERLKQFFGPGTRLTVL.

V and J are TRBV18 and TRBJ1-5, with D unclear. Trimming stripped 6 bases from V and 1 base from J, with 13 bases between. The CDR3 length is 15 residues. Germline V gene sequence: CDR1 KGHSH, CDR2 LQKENI. As DNA, the CDR3 is TGTGCCAGCTCGTCTTTGGCGGGGAGCAATCAGCCCCAGCATTTT. Protein: CASSSLAGSNQPQHF.

In this sample, this clone turned up a few times. The chain uses TRBV2 and TRBJ1-2; D is undetermined. The CDR3 is 12 amino acids. CDR1 SNHLY and CDR2 FYNNEI come from the germline V gene. Between the trimmed V and J ends, which lost 7 bases and 5 bases, there was a span of 11 bases. Written as DNA, the CDR3 is TGTGCCAGCAAGCATGCCTTATATGGCTACACCTTC. Amino acid sequence: CASKHALYGYTF.

This rearrangement joins TRBV5-4 to TRBJ2-7; 9 nucleotides line up with TRBD1. The ends lost 2 bases at V and 2 bases at J; junction bases unmatched: 8. The CDR3 has 16 residues. Germline V gene sequence: CDR1 SGHNT, CDR2 YYREEE (reference sequence). CDR3 DNA: TGTGCCAGCAGCTTTGGACAGGGGTATGTAGCCTACGAGCAGTACTTC. This codes for CASSFGQGYVAYEQYF.

CDR3 sequence: CASLPGQGWDTEAFF. For the CDR3, the DNA is TGTGCCAGTCTCCCGGGACAGGGTTGGGACACTGAAGCTTTCTTT. The chain links TRBV11-2 to TRBJ1-1, with 9 bases that match TRBD1. Germline V gene sequence: CDR1 SGHAT, CDR2 FQNNGV. Trimming removed 9 bases from V and 3 bases from J; junction bases left unmatched: 11. The CDR3 runs 15 residues. Combining the CDR3 with reference TRBV11-2 and TRBJ1-1 gives the whole variable domain EAGVAQSPRYKIIEKRQSVAFWCNPISGHATLYWYQQILGQGPKLLIQFQNNGVVDDSQLPKDRFSAERLKGVDSTLKIQPAKLEDSAVYLCASLPGQGWDTEAFFGQGTRLTVV.

The gene calls are TRBV9 and TRBJ2-7; TRBD2 is a possible D gene (5 bases). Germline CDR1 is SGDLS and CDR2 is YYNGEE. The CDR3 runs to 13 residues. V was clipped by 3 bases and J by 5 bases, with 12 bases between them. CDR3 DNA: TGTGCCAGCAGCGGGACTCCCCTAGACGAGCAGTACTTC. It yields the protein CASSGTPLDEQYF.

The chain recombines TRBV11-2 with TRBJ2-3; TRBD2 matches 14 bases. The V and J ends lost 4 bases and 5 bases, in that order; junction bases with no gene match: 11. Germline V lookup: CDR1 SGHAT, CDR2 FQNNGV. The CDR3 totals 18 residues. CDR3 bases: TGTGCCAGCAGCTATACTCAGACTAGCGGGAGGGCTGTAGATACGCAGTATTTT. Translated: CASSYTQTSGRAVDTQYF.

This chain joins TRBV7-3 and TRBJ2-5; 7 bases map to TRBD2. CDR1 and CDR2 (germline): SGHTA, FQGTGA. This CDR3 has 15 residues. V gave up 1 base and J gave up 5 bases; unmatched junction bases: 7. CDR3 nucleotides: TGTGCCAGCAGCTTAAGTCTAGGGGAGGGGGAGACCCAGTACTTC. It encodes CASSLSLGEGETQYF.

This clone was recorded a few times. The chain couples TRBV14 to TRBJ2-3, with 9 bases identical to TRBD2. V was clipped by 5 bases and J by 2 bases; unmatched bases: 8. The V gene's germline CDR1 is SGHDN and CDR2 FVKESK. This CDR3 contains 16 residues. The CDR3 is CASSLGLAYFTDTQYF. The CDR3 coding sequence is TGTGCCAGCAGCTTGGGACTAGCATATTTCACAGATACGCAGTATTTT.

The gene calls are TRBV19 and TRBJ1-2, with TRBD1 matching 8 bases. This CDR3 spans 15 amino acids. J lost 8 bases, V lost 7 bases, and 15 bases had no gene match. Germline lookup yields CDR1 LNHDA and CDR2 SQIVND (reference sequence). The CDR3 DNA reads as TGTGCCAGTAATATGGCCCAGGGACAGGTAGTCGGCTACACCTTC. This translates into CASNMAQGQVVGYTF. The full variable domain, its missing parts supplied by reference TRBV19 and TRBJ1-2, is DGGITQSPKYLFRKEGQNVTLSCEQNLNHDAMYWYRQDPGQGLRLIYYSQIVNDFQKGDIAEGYSVSREKKESFPLTVTSAQKNPTAFYLCASNMAQGQVVGYTFGSGTRLTVV.

This rearrangement joins TRBV7-2 to TRBJ2-1, with D unclear. The CDR3 is made up of 13 amino acids. Germline CDR1 SGHTA, CDR2 FQGNSA. V lost 3 bases, J lost 3 bases, and 6 bases lay in between. The CDR3 nucleotides are TGTGCCAGCAGCTTCTCTAGCTACAATGAGCAGTTCTTC. Translation gives CASSFSSYNEQFF.

This chain joins TRBV2 and TRBJ2-1; 7 bases fit TRBD2. This CDR3 has 16 amino acids. The V segment lost 4 bases and the J segment 0 bases; nucleotides outside the gene matches: 6. Per germline, CDR1 SNHLY and CDR2 FYNNEI. The CDR3 nucleotides read TGTGCCAGCAGTGGCGGGGGACGGCTCTCCTACAATGAGCAGTTCTTC. This translates into CASSGGGRLSYNEQFF.

CDR3 DNA sequence: TGCGCCAGCAGCTGGACAGGGACGTCTGAATACGAGCAGTACTTC. Translating it yields CASSWTGTSEYEQYF. The chain combines TRBV5-1 with TRBJ2-7; 8 nucleotides align to TRBD1. The CDR3 length is 15 residues. Germline CDR1 reads SGHRS; CDR2 reads YFSETQ. The trim removed 3 bases at V and 4 bases at J, leaving 9 bases unmatched.

The gene calls are TRBV5-4 and TRBJ2-7; the match to TRBD1 covers 11 bases. The length of the CDR3 is 15 residues. Trimming at V came to 3 bases and at J to 6 bases, leaving 8 bases not matched to a gene. Germline CDR1 and CDR2: SGHNT and YYREEE (reference sequence). In nucleotides, the CDR3 is TGTGCCAGCAGCTCGAGGACAGGGGGCTTGATCGAGCAGTACTTC. Translating it yields CASSSRTGGLIEQYF. The full variable domain, rest sourced from reference TRBV5-4 and TRBJ2-7, is ETGVTQSPTHLIKTRGQQVTLRCSSQSGHNTVSWYQQALGQGPQFIFQYYREEENGRGNFPPRFSGLQFPNYSSELNVNALELDDSALYLCASSSRTGGLIEQYFGPGTRLTVT.

CDR3 residues: CATSRLRYEQYF. In DNA form, the CDR3 reads TGTGCCACCAGCAGACTGCGCTACGAGCAGTACTTC. The rearrangement uses TRBV15 and TRBJ2-5; no clear D gene. TRBJ2-7 explains the end of the DNA better; the J call may be wrong. Per the germline V gene, CDR1 is LNHNV and CDR2 is YYDKDF (reference sequence). This CDR3 comprises 12 residues.

This clone has more than one count but fewer than ten. The chain has TRBV7-6 and TRBJ2-1, with TRBD2 matching over 9 bases. Germline V lookup: CDR1 SGHVS, CDR2 FNYEAQ. With V trimmed by 4 bases and J by 1 base, 5 bases remained unmatched. The CDR3 runs to 16 residues. The CDR3 protein is CASSSLAGRSYNEQFF. CDR3 coding DNA: TGTGCCAGCAGCTCCCTAGCGGGAAGGTCCTACAATGAGCAGTTCTTC.

The DNA of the CDR3 is TGTGCCAGCAGGGGACAGGGCCCCTACGAGCAGTACTTC. Amino acid sequence: CASRGQGPYEQYF. The chain carries TRBV19 and TRBJ2-7, with TRBD1 matching over 9 bases. This CDR3 is 13 amino acids long. V was pared by 9 bases and J by 2 bases, with 5 bases of the junction left unmatched. CDR1 and CDR2 from the germline V gene are LNHDA and SQIVND (reference sequence). Supplemented by reference TRBV19 and TRBJ2-7, the full variable domain reads DGGITQSPKYLFRKEGQNVTLSCEQNLNHDAMYWYRQDPGQGLRLIYYSQIVNDFQKGDIAEGYSVSREKKESFPLTVTSAQKNPTAFYLCASRGQGPYEQYFGPGTRLTVT.

The CDR3 sequence is CASSSQYYEAFF. The CDR3 DNA follows: TGTGCCAGCAGCTCACAATATTATGAAGCTTTCTTT. V and J are TRBV11-2 and TRBJ1-1; D remains ambiguous. Germline assignment: CDR1 SGHAT and CDR2 FQNNGV. The CDR3 consists of 12 residues. Deletions cut 4 bases from V and 7 bases from J, with 10 bases between.